The next 5 T cell receptor beta chains were all read from a single sample in a study of cytomegalovirus exposure and HLA in healthy donors (dated by TCRdb to about 2017). Library construction relied on the immunoSEQ multiplex PCR assay. For the multiplex PCR, a mixture combining 60 forward primers for TCR Vbeta segments and 13 reverse primers for TCR Jbeta segments was used. This immuneACCESS table, as held by TCRdb, lists in-frame sequences with V and J called but not all clones. Of the missing ones, under half trace to an unresolved V gene in checked studies; the others have no known cause. For this sample there are about 150,000 clones; 65% to 80% appear just once. The ten largest clones add up to approximately 3% of the sample. The material sequenced was PBMCs. The source is a male donor in good health and CMV-seronegative.

The gene calls are TRBV5-1 and TRBJ1-1; weak D call: TRBD1 (6 bases). There are 16 residues in the CDR3. Germline V lookup: CDR1 SGHRS, CDR2 YFSETQ. V lost 0 bases and J 1 base, leaving 13 bases between the germline ends. The CDR3, as DNA: TGCGCCAGCAGCTTGGGGTCAGGGACATCGAACACTGAAGCTTTCTTT. It codes for CASSLGSGTSNTEAFF.

This clone was observed a few times. The chain links TRBV7-3 to TRBJ2-2; 10 bases align to TRBD2. The CDR3 sequence is 17 residues long. Trimming removed 3 bases from V and 6 bases from J; junction bases left unmatched: 10. CDR1 and CDR2 from the germline V gene are SGHTA and FQGTGA. For the CDR3, the DNA is TGTGCCAGCAGCTTCGGACCTAGCGGGGGTCGGCCCGGGGAGCTGTTTTTT. Its translation: CASSFGPSGGRPGELFF.

This clone has just one count. The CDR3 is CASRNPQDEAFF. CDR3 nucleotides: TGCGCCAGCCGTAATCCGCAGGATGAAGCTTTCTTT. The gene calls are TRBV5-1 and TRBJ1-1; D is unresolved. The V gene lost 7 bases and the J gene lost 7 bases, with 14 bases spanning the gap. This CDR3 region has 12 residues. CDR1 and CDR2 from the germline V gene are SGHRS and YFSETQ.

The rearrangement links TRBV2 to TRBJ2-5; the match to TRBD2 covers 13 bases. The CDR3 consists of 18 residues. The ends lost 5 bases at V and 6 bases at J; junction bases unmatched: 15. CDR1 SNHLY and CDR2 FYNNEI come from the germline V gene. The DNA of the CDR3 is TGTGCCAGCAGTTCCGACTTCATGACTAGCGGGGGGACGCAGACCCAGTACTTC. Translating it yields CASSSDFMTSGGTQTQYF.

This chain links TRBV7-2 with TRBJ1-1; the D is unclear. The CDR3 spans 11 residues. Germline-derived CDR1 and CDR2 are SGHTA and FQGNSA. Trimming took 2 bases from V and 9 from J, leaving 7 bases between them. The CDR3 protein is CASSLTPQAFF. CDR3 DNA: TGTGCCAGCAGCTTAACACCCCAAGCTTTCTTT.